Shown below are 9 T cell receptor beta chains from a single sample sequenced in a study of cytomegalovirus exposure and HLA in healthy donors. PCR primers comprised 60 Vbeta and 13 Jbeta primers. Assay: immunoSEQ multiplex PCR; the TCRdb copy retains only in-frame clones and omits some. The repertoire holds some 130,000 clones, with approximately 82% as singletons. The sequenced material came from PBMCs. The receptors derive from a man in his fifties in good health and CMV-seronegative.

In this sample, this clone turned up a few times. The V gene is TRBV5-1, the J gene TRBJ2-7; TRBD1 matches at 9 bases. Trimming cost V 4 bases and J 6 bases; bases outside gene matches: 5. CDR3 length equals 13 residues. Germline V lookup: CDR1 SGHRS, CDR2 YFSETQ. The CDR3 loop is CASSLGDRAEQYF. The CDR3 region has the DNA TGCGCCAGCAGCCTGGGGGACAGGGCCGAGCAGTACTTC.

This chain joins TRBV9 and TRBJ2-6; the match to TRBD1 covers 8 bases. Losses at the gene ends were 2 bases for V and 2 bases for J; bases not matched to a gene: 6. The germline V gene encodes CDR1 SGDLS and CDR2 YYNGEE. This CDR3 has 17 amino acids. DNA for the CDR3: TGTGCCAGCAGCGTTAACTTACAGGGGGCTGGGGCCAACGTCCTGACTTTC. Residues: CASSVNLQGAGANVLTF.

The V call is TRBV7-9, the J call TRBJ2-3; D is possibly TRBD1 (6 bases). Germline lookup yields CDR1 SEHNR and CDR2 FQNEAQ (reference sequence). With 5 bases removed from V and 3 bases from J, the gap between germline ends came to 21 bases. The CDR3 contains 17 residues. This CDR3 is CASSTPDQVGGTDTQYF. In DNA form, the CDR3 reads TGTGCCAGCAGCACCCCCGACCAGGTAGGGGGAACAGATACGCAGTATTTT.

This chain uses TRBV7-2 with TRBJ2-6, with D possibly matching TRBD1 (5 bases). V was cut by 2 bases and J by 0 bases, with 11 bases left in between. Germline values: CDR1 SGHTA, CDR2 FQGNSA. This CDR3 spans 17 amino acids. In DNA form, the CDR3 reads TGTGCCAGCAGCTTATTGGGCGGACACTCTGGGGCCAACGTCCTGACTTTC. Amino acids: CASSLLGGHSGANVLTF.

This chain uses TRBV7-9 with TRBJ1-2; 11 bases map to TRBD1. With 5 bases clipped from V and 2 bases from J, the junction kept 4 bases outside the gene matches. Germline CDR1 and CDR2: SEHNR and FQNEAQ (reference sequence). This CDR3 region has 15 residues. DNA for the CDR3: TGTGCCAGCAGCCCCGGGACAGGGGGGAACTATGGCTACACCTTC. It encodes CASSPGTGGNYGYTF. Full variable domain (outside the CDR3, taken from reference TRBV7-9 and TRBJ1-2): DTGVSQNPRHKITKRGQNVTFRCDPISEHNRLYWYRQTLGQGPEFLTYFQNEAQLEKSRLLSDRFSAERPKGSFSTLEIQRTEQGDSAMYLCASSPGTGGNYGYTFGSGTRLTVV.

The V gene is TRBV15, the J gene TRBJ2-1; TRBD1 matches at 7 bases. This CDR3 region has 14 residues. V shed 5 bases, J shed 1 base, and the junction held 2 bases outside the gene matches. Germline V gene lookup returns CDR1 LNHNV and CDR2 YYDKDF (reference sequence). CDR3 protein: CATSDRVSYNEQFF. The CDR3 DNA follows: TGTGCCACCAGCGACAGGGTGTCCTACAATGAGCAGTTCTTC.

This chain uses TRBV30 with TRBJ1-6, with 7 bases lining up with TRBD1. The CDR3 sequence is 13 residues long. CDR1 and CDR2 (germline): GTSNPN, SVGIG (reference sequence). Germline trimming cut 2 bases from V and 7 bases from J; bases unmatched to any gene: 2. In nucleotides, the CDR3 is TGTGCCTGGAGTAGGGGGCTCAATTCACCCCTCCACTTT. It encodes CAWSRGLNSPLHF.

This sequence joins TRBV7-8 and TRBJ1-1; no clear D gene. V lost 6 bases, J lost 3 bases, and 5 bases lay in between. CDR3 length: 11 residues. Germline V CDR1 and CDR2: SGHVS, FQNEAQ. The CDR3 DNA follows: TGTGCCAGCAGTTCAGACACTGAAGCTTTCTTT. This gives the protein CASSSDTEAFF.

The chain combines TRBV25-1 with TRBJ1-2; a possible D gene is TRBD1 (5 bases). The CDR3 consists of 17 residues. The germline gives CDR1 MGHDK, CDR2 SYGVNS. Trimming left V 6 bases short and J 3 bases short, with 23 bases between. CDR3 residues: CASSPDGLGPGDYGYTF. CDR3 sequence (DNA): TGTGCCAGCAGCCCCGACGGGTTGGGGCCCGGTGACTATGGCTACACCTTC.